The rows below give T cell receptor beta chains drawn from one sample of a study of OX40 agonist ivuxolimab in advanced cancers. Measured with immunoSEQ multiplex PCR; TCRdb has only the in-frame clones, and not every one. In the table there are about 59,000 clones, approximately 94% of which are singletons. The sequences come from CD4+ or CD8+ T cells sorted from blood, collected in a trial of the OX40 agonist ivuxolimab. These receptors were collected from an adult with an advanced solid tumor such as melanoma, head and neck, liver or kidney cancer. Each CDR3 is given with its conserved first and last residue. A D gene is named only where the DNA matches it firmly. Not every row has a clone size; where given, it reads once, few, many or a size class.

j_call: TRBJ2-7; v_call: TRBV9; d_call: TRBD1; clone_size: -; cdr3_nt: TGTGCCAGCAGCGTTGGTCCGGGACAGGCATCCTACGAGCAGTACTTC; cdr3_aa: CASSVGPGQASYEQYF
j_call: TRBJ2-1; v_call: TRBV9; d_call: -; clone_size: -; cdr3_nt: TGTGCCAGCAGCGTAGCCCAGCGCAACAATGAGCAGTTCTTC; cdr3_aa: CASSVAQRNNEQFF
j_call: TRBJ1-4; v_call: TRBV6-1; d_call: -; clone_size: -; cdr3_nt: TGTGCCACCCACAGGGAATCTAATGAAAAACTGTTTTTT; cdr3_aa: CATHRESNEKLFF
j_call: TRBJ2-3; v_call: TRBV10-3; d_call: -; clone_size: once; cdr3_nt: TGTGCCATCAGTGAGTCTGAAAGGGGCGCCGGCACAGATACGCAGTATTTT; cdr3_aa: CAISESERGAGTDTQYF
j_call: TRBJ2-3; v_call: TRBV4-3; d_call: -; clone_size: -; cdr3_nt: TGCGCCAGCAGCCAAGTTGATACCACAGATACGCAGTATTTT; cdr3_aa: CASSQVDTTDTQYF
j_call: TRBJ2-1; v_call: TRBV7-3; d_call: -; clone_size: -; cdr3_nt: TGTGCCAGCAGCTTATGGTCGCGGGTCTCCTACAATGAGCAGTTCTTC; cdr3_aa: CASSLWSRVSYNEQFF
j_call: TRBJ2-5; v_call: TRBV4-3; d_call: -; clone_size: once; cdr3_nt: TGCGCCAGCAGCCCCGGACTAACCCAAGAGACCCAGTACTTC; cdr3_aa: CASSPGLTQETQYF
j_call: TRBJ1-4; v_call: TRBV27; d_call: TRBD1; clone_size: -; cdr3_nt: TGTGCCAGCAGTTCCTATAGGGGGCTCAATGAAAAACTGTTTTTT; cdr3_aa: CASSSYRGLNEKLFF
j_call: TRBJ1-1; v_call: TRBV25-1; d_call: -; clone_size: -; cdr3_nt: TGTGCCAGCACGTCCGGGACTAACACTGAAGCTTTCTTT; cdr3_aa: CASTSGTNTEAFF
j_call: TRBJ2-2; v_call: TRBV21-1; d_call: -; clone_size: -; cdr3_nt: TGTGCCAGCAGAACCTATGGGGACAAAACTTACACCGGGGAGCTGTTTTTT; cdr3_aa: CASRTYGDKTYTGELFF
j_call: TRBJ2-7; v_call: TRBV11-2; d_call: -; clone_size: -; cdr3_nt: TGTGCCAGCAGCTTAAATTGGGGGTCGCAGGAGACCTACGAGCAGTACTTC; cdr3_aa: CASSLNWGSQETYEQYF
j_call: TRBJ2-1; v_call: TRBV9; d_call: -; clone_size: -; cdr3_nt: TGTGCCAGCAGCGTAGGGGACTCTCGCTACAATGAGCAGTTCTTC; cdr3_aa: CASSVGDSRYNEQFF
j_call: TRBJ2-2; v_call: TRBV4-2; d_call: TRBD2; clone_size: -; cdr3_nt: TGTGCCAGCAGCCAAGAGGATCCTAGCGGCGCCGGGGAGCTGTTTTTT; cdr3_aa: CASSQEDPSGAGELFF
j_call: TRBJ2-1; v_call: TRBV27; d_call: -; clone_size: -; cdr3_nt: TGTGCCAGCAGTTTAGTTCCGGGGGCGATTCTCTCCTACAATGAGCAGTTCTTC; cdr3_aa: CASSLVPGAILSYNEQFF
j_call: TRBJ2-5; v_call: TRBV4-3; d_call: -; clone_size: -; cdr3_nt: TGCGCCAGCAGCCAAGATCTTACGGGAGTTGTTGACGAGACCCAGTACTTC; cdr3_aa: CASSQDLTGVVDETQYF
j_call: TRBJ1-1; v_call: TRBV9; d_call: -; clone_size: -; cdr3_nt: TGTGCCAGCAGCGAAGACGGTTCCTTTAGGAGGGCTTTCTTT; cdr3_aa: CASSEDGSFRRAFF
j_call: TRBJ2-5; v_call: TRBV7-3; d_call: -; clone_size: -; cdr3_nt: TGTGCCAGCAGCTTAAACGACGGGGAGGAAGAGACCCAGTACTTC; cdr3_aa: CASSLNDGEEETQYF
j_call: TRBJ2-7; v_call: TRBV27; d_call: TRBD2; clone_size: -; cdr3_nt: TGTGCCAGCAGCCCGGGGGGGGCCTACGAGCAGTACTTC; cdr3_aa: CASSPGGAYEQYF
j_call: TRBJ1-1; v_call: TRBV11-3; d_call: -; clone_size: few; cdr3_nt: TGTGCCAGCAGCTTACGGGACGGAGAAGCTTTCTTT; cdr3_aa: CASSLRDGEAFF
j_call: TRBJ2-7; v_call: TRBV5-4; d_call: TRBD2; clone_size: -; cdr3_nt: TGTGCCAGCAGCTTTCAGGGCGGGAGGGCGAACTACGAGCAGTACTTC; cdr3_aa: CASSFQGGRANYEQYF
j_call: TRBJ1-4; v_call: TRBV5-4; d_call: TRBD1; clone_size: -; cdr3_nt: TGTGCCAGCAGCGAGAGACAGGGGAGTGAAAAACTGTTTTTT; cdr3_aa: CASSERQGSEKLFF
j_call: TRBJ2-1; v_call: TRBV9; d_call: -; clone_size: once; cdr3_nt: TGTGCCAGCAGCGCCTACTACGGGGTCGGCAATGAGCAGTTCTTC; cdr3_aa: CASSAYYGVGNEQFF
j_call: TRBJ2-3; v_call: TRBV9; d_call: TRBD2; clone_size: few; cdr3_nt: TGTGCCAGCAGCGTACTAGCGGAGGAGTGGGATACGCAGTATTTT; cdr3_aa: CASSVLAEEWDTQYF
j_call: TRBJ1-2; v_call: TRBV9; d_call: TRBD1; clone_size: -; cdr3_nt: TGTGCCAGCAGCGTATCTCAGACAGGGGGCGGCTATGGCTACACCTTC; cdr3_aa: CASSVSQTGGGYGYTF
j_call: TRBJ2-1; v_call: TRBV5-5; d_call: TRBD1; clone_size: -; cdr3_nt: TGTGCCAGCAGCTTTAAGGACAGGGCCCACAATGAGCAGTTCTTC; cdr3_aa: CASSFKDRAHNEQFF